Presented here are 23 T cell receptor beta chains from one specimen sequenced in a study of T cell responses to AZD1222 COVID-19 vaccine. Assay used: immunoSEQ multiplex PCR; TCRdb lists only in-frame clones, some missing. The sample has roughly 150,000 clones; about 92% are singletons. Sequences were derived from peripheral blood, sampled 28 days after the second AZD1222 dose. These receptors came from an adult who received the AZD1222 COVID-19 vaccine.

Note on this clone: The junction shows a germline mismatch at one end, possibly a read error. The chain links TRBV11-2 to TRBJ1-3, with a tentative D call TRBD1 (5 bases). Germline CDR1 SGHAT, CDR2 FQNNGV. There are 16 residues in the CDR3. The CDR3 loop reads CASSLEPDRAGNTIYF. As DNA, the CDR3 is TGTGCCAGCAGCTTAGAACCCGACAGAGCTGGTAACACCATATATTTT.

The chain recombines TRBV30 with TRBJ2-3; TRBD2 aligns across 7 bases. This CDR3 comprises 14 residues. Germline lookup yields CDR1 GTSNPN and CDR2 SVGIG (reference sequence). J lost 7 bases, V lost 0 bases, and 7 bases had no gene match. CDR3 residues: CAWSVGRVGNTQYF. The CDR3 DNA reads TGTGCCTGGAGTGTGGGGAGGGTTGGGAATACGCAGTATTTT. The full variable domain, in which reference TRBV30 and TRBJ2-3 provide the parts outside the CDR3, is SQTIHQWPATLVQPVGSPLSLECTVEGTSNPNLYWYRQAAGRGLQLLFYSVGIGQISSEVPQNLSASRPQDRQFILSSKKLLLSDSGFYLCAWSVGRVGNTQYFGPGTRLTVL.

The rearrangement links TRBV7-8 to TRBJ1-5, with 12 bases lining up with TRBD1. The junction had 3 bases not matched to a gene; V was cut back by 5 bases and J by 4 bases. Germline lookup yields CDR1 SGHVS and CDR2 FQNEAQ. This CDR3 contains 15 residues. CDR3 DNA: TGTGCCAGCAGCGGGACAGGGGGCGTGAATCAGCCCCAGCATTTT. Its protein is CASSGTGGVNQPQHF.

The J gene is TRBJ2-2, the V gene TRBV19, with a possible D match to TRBD1 (6 bases). Germline V gene sequence: CDR1 LNHDA, CDR2 SQIVND (reference sequence). V lost 9 bases and J lost 0, with 8 bases in between. This CDR3 contains 13 residues. CDR3 in amino acids: CASRTANTGELFF. As DNA, the CDR3 is TGTGCCAGCAGGACAGCGAACACCGGGGAGCTGTTTTTT.

This rearrangement joins TRBV18 to TRBJ1-5; no definite D call. Germline CDR1 and CDR2: KGHSH and LQKENI. The CDR3 runs 12 residues. V was cut by 4 bases and J by 4 bases, with 5 bases left in between. The CDR3 is CASSRENQPQHF. As DNA, the CDR3 is TGTGCCAGCTCACGAGAGAATCAGCCCCAGCATTTT.

CDR3 nucleotides: TGTGCCAGCTCACCACGTCAGAGCTCCTACGAGCAGTACTTC. It codes for CASSPRQSSYEQYF. The chain carries TRBV18 and TRBJ2-7; no reliable D call. This CDR3 contains 14 residues. V was cut by 1 base and J by 0 bases, with 7 bases left in between. Germline V lookup: CDR1 KGHSH, CDR2 LQKENI.

V and J are TRBV9 and TRBJ2-2; possibly TRBD1 for D (5 bases). There are 18 residues in the CDR3. Trimming removed 4 bases from V and 4 bases from J, with 23 bases in between. CDR1 and CDR2 (germline): SGDLS, YYNGEE. CDR3 residues: CASSPISRAGWSTGELFF. CDR3 bases: TGTGCCAGCAGCCCTATTAGCCGGGCAGGGTGGAGCACCGGGGAGCTGTTTTTT.

The chain joins TRBV7-2 to TRBJ2-2; weak D call: TRBD2 (6 bases). V was clipped by 0 bases and J by 0 bases, with 8 bases between them. In germline, CDR1 is SGHTA, CDR2 FQGNSA. This CDR3 has 16 residues. The chain's CDR3 is CASSLAGGSNTGELFF. DNA for the CDR3: TGTGCCAGCAGCTTAGCGGGAGGCTCGAACACCGGGGAGCTGTTTTTT.

The chain recombines TRBV27 with TRBJ1-5; D not resolved. CDR1 is MNHEY and CDR2 is SMNVEV in the germline V gene (reference sequence). The CDR3 sequence is 13 residues long. V dropped 2 bases and J dropped 4 bases, with 6 bases sitting between them. Here the CDR3 reads CASSLNTNQPQHF. The CDR3 DNA reads TGTGCCAGCAGTTTAAACACAAATCAGCCCCAGCATTTT.

The chain employs TRBV24-1 and TRBJ1-1; 7 bases map to TRBD1. The CDR3 length is 14 residues. CDR1 and CDR2 (germline): KGHDR, SFDVKD. V was pared by 3 bases and J by 5 bases, with 5 bases of the junction left unmatched. CDR3 region: CATSDPRGSTEAFF. In DNA form, the CDR3 reads TGTGCCACCAGTGATCCCAGGGGGAGTACTGAAGCTTTCTTT.

This sequence joins TRBV11-2 and TRBJ1-3, with D unresolved. The germline V gene encodes CDR1 SGHAT and CDR2 FQNNGV. V was shortened by 1 base and J by 4 bases, with 8 bases between the two germline ends. There are 14 residues in the CDR3. The CDR3 loop is CASSLAAGGNTIYF. As DNA, the CDR3 is TGTGCCAGCAGCTTAGCAGCTGGGGGAAACACCATATATTTT.

The chain combines TRBV5-1 with TRBJ1-3; TRBD1 might be the D (6 bases). Germline CDR1 and CDR2: SGHRS and YFSETQ. The CDR3 totals 17 residues. The V end lost 3 bases, the J end lost 4 bases, and 20 bases lay between the germline ends. The CDR3 DNA follows: TGCGCCAGCAGCTGGGCTGGGACATACGATTCGGGAAACACCATATATTTT. It encodes CASSWAGTYDSGNTIYF.

This clone was counted only a few times. The chain links TRBV7-2 to TRBJ1-6; tentatively, D is TRBD1 (5 bases). The CDR3 runs to 16 residues. Trimming cost V 2 bases and J 10 bases, with 18 bases left between them. CDR1 is SGHTA and CDR2 is FQGNSA in the germline V gene. CDR3 sequence reads: CASSLKDTPTISPLHF. As DNA, the CDR3 is TGTGCCAGCAGCTTAAAGGACACCCCCACAATCTCACCCCTCCACTTT.

The chain has TRBV3-1 (or the pseudogene TRBV3-2) and TRBJ1-2, with D hard to call. The ends were cut back, 8 bases at V and 2 bases at J, with 15 bases in the middle. Germline CDR1 reads LGHDT; CDR2 reads YNNKEL (reference sequence). This CDR3 has 14 amino acids. The CDR3 region has the DNA TGTGCCAGCCGGCATAATGGGAGAAACTATGGCTACACCTTC. Translation gives CASRHNGRNYGYTF.

The chain recombines TRBV27 with TRBJ2-7; 9 bases line up with TRBD1. Germline V lookup: CDR1 MNHEY, CDR2 SMNVEV (reference sequence). This CDR3 has 15 amino acids. V gave up 0 bases and J gave up 6 bases; unmatched junction bases: 6. The CDR3 loop reads CASSLSTGTGPEQYF. The DNA of the CDR3 is TGTGCCAGCAGTTTATCTACCGGGACAGGGCCCGAGCAGTACTTC.

In nucleotides, the CDR3 is TGTGCCAGCAGGGGGCTCACGAACACCGGGGAGCTGTTTTTT. Its translation: CASRGLTNTGELFF. The chain recombines TRBV28 with TRBJ2-2; a possible D gene is TRBD1 (5 bases). Germline V CDR1 and CDR2: MDHEN, SYDVKM. CDR3 length: 14 residues. Trimming took 6 bases from V and 0 from J, leaving 8 bases between them. The variable domain in full, with the rest retrieved from reference TRBV28 and TRBJ2-2, is DVKVTQSSRYLVKRTGEKVFLECVQDMDHENMFWYRQDPGLGLRLIYFSYDVKMKEKGDIPEGYSVSREKKERFSLILESASTNQTSMYLCASRGLTNTGELFFGEGSRLTVL.

The chain employs TRBV2 and TRBJ2-7, with 7 positions matching TRBD1. The CDR3 contains 15 residues. V dropped 4 bases and J dropped 0; count of bases not matched to a gene: 6. Germline CDR1 SNHLY, CDR2 FYNNEI. The CDR3 here is CASSGQGETSYEQYF. Written as DNA, the CDR3 is TGTGCCAGCAGTGGTCAGGGGGAAACCTCCTACGAGCAGTACTTC. The full variable domain, with the rest looked up from reference TRBV2 and TRBJ2-7, is EPEVTQTPSHQVTQMGQEVILRCVPISNHLYFYWYRQILGQKVEFLVSFYNNEISEKSEIFDDQFSVERPDGSNFTLKIRSTKLEDSAMYFCASSGQGETSYEQYFGPGTRLTVT.

The chain employs TRBV5-5 and TRBJ1-3; D not resolved. This CDR3 comprises 16 residues. V was trimmed by 0 bases and J by 4 bases, leaving 14 bases between them. Per germline, CDR1 SGHKS and CDR2 YYEKEE (reference sequence). The CDR3 sequence is CASSLVVGPRGNTIYF. The CDR3 DNA sequence: TGTGCCAGCAGCTTGGTGGTTGGGCCCCGAGGAAACACCATATATTTT.

The CDR3 is CASSETVGGGYTF. The CDR3 region has the DNA TGTGCCAGCAGTGAGACAGTTGGCGGGGGCTACACCTTC. The genes are TRBV6-1 and TRBJ1-2, with a possible D match to TRBD1 (5 bases). Germline values: CDR1 MNHNS, CDR2 SASEGT. With 3 bases removed from V and 8 bases from J, the gap between germline ends came to 13 bases. This CDR3 has 13 residues.

The chain carries TRBV28 and TRBJ2-7, with 8 bases lining up with TRBD1. The CDR3 length is 16 residues. Germline CDR1 reads MDHEN; CDR2 reads SYDVKM. J was trimmed by 4 bases and V by 6 bases; bases with no gene match: 14. CDR3 nucleotides: TGTGCCAGCAGGAACTCAGGGGGCGGAAATCTTTACGAGCAGTACTTC. Translation gives CASRNSGGGNLYEQYF.

A single count supports this clone. J is TRBJ2-7 and V is TRBV30; either TRBD1 or TRBD2 may supply D (5 bases each). Per germline, CDR1 GTSNPN and CDR2 SVGIG (reference sequence). Trimming pared 0 bases from V and 6 bases from J, leaving 12 bases between. The CDR3 totals 13 residues. The CDR3 DNA reads as TGTGCCTGGAGTGTCGGGGCAGGGATCGAGCAGTACTTC. It translates to CAWSVGAGIEQYF.

CDR3 bases: TGTGCCAGCAGGGACAGGGGGATTTATGGCTACACCTTC. This gives the protein CASRDRGIYGYTF. V usage is TRBV6-5 and J usage is TRBJ1-2, with 10 bases matching TRBD1. The CDR3 has 13 residues. CDR1 is MNHEY and CDR2 is SVGAGI in the germline V gene. The V segment lost 6 bases and the J segment 5 bases; nucleotides outside the gene matches: 3.

The V gene is TRBV19, the J gene TRBJ1-6; D is undetermined. The CDR3 contains 13 residues. Trimming left V 4 bases short and J 11 bases short, with 12 bases between. Germline CDR1 reads LNHDA; CDR2 reads SQIVND (reference sequence). CDR3 loop: CASSTTYTTPLHF. In DNA, the CDR3 is TGTGCCAGTAGTACGACCTACACGACACCCCTCCACTTT.